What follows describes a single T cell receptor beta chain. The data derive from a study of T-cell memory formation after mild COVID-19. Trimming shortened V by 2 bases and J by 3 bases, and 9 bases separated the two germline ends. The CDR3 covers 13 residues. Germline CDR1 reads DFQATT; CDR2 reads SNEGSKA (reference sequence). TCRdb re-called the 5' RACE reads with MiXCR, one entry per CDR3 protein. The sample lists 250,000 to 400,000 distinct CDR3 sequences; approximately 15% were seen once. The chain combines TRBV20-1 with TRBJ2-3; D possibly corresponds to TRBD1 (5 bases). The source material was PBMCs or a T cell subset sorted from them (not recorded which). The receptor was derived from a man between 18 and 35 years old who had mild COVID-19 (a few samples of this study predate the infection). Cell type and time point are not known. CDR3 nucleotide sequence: TGCAGTGCTAGAAGGACACCTACAGATACGCAGTATTTT. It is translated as CSARRTPTDTQYF.